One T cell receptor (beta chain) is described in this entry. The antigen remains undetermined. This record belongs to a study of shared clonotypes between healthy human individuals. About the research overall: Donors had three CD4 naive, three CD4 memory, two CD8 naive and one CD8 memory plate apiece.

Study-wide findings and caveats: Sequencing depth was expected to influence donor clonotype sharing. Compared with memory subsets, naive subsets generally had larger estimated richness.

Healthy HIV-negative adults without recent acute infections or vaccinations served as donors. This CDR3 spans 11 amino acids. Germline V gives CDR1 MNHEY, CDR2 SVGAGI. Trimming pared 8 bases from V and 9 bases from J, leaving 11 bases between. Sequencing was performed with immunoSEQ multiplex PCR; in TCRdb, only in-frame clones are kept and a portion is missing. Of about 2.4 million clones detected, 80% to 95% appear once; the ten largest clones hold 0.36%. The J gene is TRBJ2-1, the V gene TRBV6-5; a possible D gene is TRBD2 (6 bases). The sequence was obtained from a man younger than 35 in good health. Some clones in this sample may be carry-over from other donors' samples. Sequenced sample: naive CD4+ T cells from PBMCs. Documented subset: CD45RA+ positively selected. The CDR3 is CASSNGGEQFF. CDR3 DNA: TGTGCCAGCTCGAACGGGGGTGAGCAGTTCTTC.